Listed below are T cell receptor beta chains from one sample, sequenced in a study of blood T cell repertoires in COVID-19. Libraries were prepared by immunoSEQ multiplex PCR; TCRdb keeps only in-frame clonotypes and omits some of them. The repertoire has approximately 290,000 clones, approximately 86% of them found once; the top ten carry 0.87%. The specimen was peripheral blood. The receptors come from a human donor with COVID-19, enrolled during active disease. The donor label of this sample is uncertain. Each CDR3 is given with its conserved first and last residue. D genes are given only for firm matches. Some rows mark clone size as missing; the rest say once, few, many or name a class of expanded clone.

D: .
J: TRBJ2-5
size: .
V: TRBV9
CDR3: CASSVGGLENQETQYF
DNA: TGTGCCAGCAGCGTAGGGGGGCTGGAGAACCAAGAGACCCAGTACTTC

D: .
J: TRBJ2-3
size: .
V: TRBV6-5
CDR3: CASSYSRGQGRDTQYF
DNA: TGTGCCAGCAGTTACTCGAGAGGTCAGGGGCGTGATACGCAGTATTTT

D: .
J: TRBJ1-5
size: .
V: TRBV7-8
CDR3: CASSPTSGVQHF
DNA: TGTGCCAGCAGCCCTACTTCGGGGGTCCAGCATTTT

D: TRBD1
J: TRBJ1-2
size: .
V: TRBV7-3
CDR3: CASSPAGQGGNYTF
DNA: TGTGCCAGCAGCCCCGCCGGACAGGGCGGCAACTACACCTTC

D: .
J: TRBJ2-5
size: .
V: TRBV7-3
CDR3: CASSFSGHQETQYF
DNA: TGTGCCAGCAGCTTCTCCGGACATCAAGAGACCCAGTACTTC

D: .
J: TRBJ2-7
size: .
V: TRBV6-6
CDR3: CASSPLLLTISYYEQYF
DNA: TGTGCCAGCAGTCCCCTCCTCCTGACAATATCCTACTACGAGCAGTACTTC

D: .
J: TRBJ1-3
size: few
V: TRBV5-1
CDR3: CASSPDRNGNTIYF
DNA: TGCGCCAGCAGCCCGGACAGAAATGGAAACACCATATATTTT

D: .
J: TRBJ1-5
size: .
V: TRBV28
CDR3: CASSDFLRPDRLNQPQHF
DNA: TGTGCCAGCAGCGACTTCCTCCGTCCAGACAGGTTAAATCAGCCCCAGCATTTT

D: .
J: TRBJ2-1
size: few
V: TRBV15
CDR3: CATSREASQVEQFF
DNA: TGTGCCACCAGCAGAGAGGCCAGCCAGGTAGAGCAGTTCTTC

D: TRBD1
J: TRBJ1-1
size: .
V: TRBV15
CDR3: CATSREDRRVNAEAFF
DNA: TGTGCCACCAGCAGAGAGGACAGGAGAGTAAACGCTGAAGCTTTCTTT

D: TRBD2
J: TRBJ2-7
size: few
V: TRBV29-1
CDR3: CSVTGTSQINEQYF
DNA: TGCAGCGTAACCGGGACTAGCCAGATTAACGAGCAGTACTTC

D: TRBD1
J: TRBJ2-7
size: .
V: TRBV4-1
CDR3: CASSLSASDREYEQYF
DNA: TGCGCCAGCAGCCTTAGCGCATCGGACAGGGAGTACGAGCAGTACTTC

D: .
J: TRBJ2-3
size: .
V: TRBV7-2
CDR3: CASSPGAATDTQYF
DNA: TGTGCCAGCAGCCCTGGGGCCGCCACAGATACGCAGTATTTT

D: .
J: TRBJ1-2
size: .
V: TRBV29-1
CDR3: CSVEKGAGYTF
DNA: TGCAGCGTTGAAAAAGGGGCAGGCTACACCTTC

D: TRBD1
J: TRBJ1-6
size: .
V: TRBV14
CDR3: CASSQDLGTAQHF
DNA: TGTGCCAGCAGCCAAGATCTGGGGACAGCCCAACACTTT

D: TRBD2
J: TRBJ2-6
size: .
V: TRBV2
CDR3: CASSEIGRRGANVLTF
DNA: TGTGCCAGCAGTGAAATCGGGAGGCGAGGGGCCAACGTCCTGACTTTC

D: TRBD2
J: TRBJ2-2
size: .
V: TRBV29-1
CDR3: CSVVRSAGAGTGELFF
DNA: TGCAGCGTTGTAAGGTCTGCGGGAGCGGGCACCGGGGAGCTGTTTTTT

D: .
J: TRBJ1-2
size: .
V: TRBV30
CDR3: CAWRKGNGGYTF
DNA: TGTGCCTGGAGAAAGGGGAATGGCGGCTACACCTTC

D: .
J: TRBJ1-5
size: .
V: TRBV7-8
CDR3: CASSLQEGNQPQHF
DNA: TGTGCCAGCAGCTTACAGGAGGGCAATCAGCCCCAGCATTTT

D: .
J: TRBJ2-1
size: .
V: TRBV3-1/TRBV3-2
CDR3: CASSHTWGDEQFF
DNA: TGTGCCAGCAGCCATACTTGGGGGGATGAGCAGTTCTTC

D: TRBD2
J: TRBJ2-5
size: .
V: TRBV7-8
CDR3: CASSLGGGSFAETQYF
DNA: TGTGCCAGCAGCTTAGGAGGCGGGAGCTTTGCGGAGACCCAGTACTTC

D: TRBD2
J: TRBJ2-1
size: .
V: TRBV29-1
CDR3: CSVVLAGGPHEQFF
DNA: TGCAGCGTAGTACTAGCGGGAGGGCCCCATGAGCAGTTCTTC

D: .
J: TRBJ1-2
size: .
V: TRBV18
CDR3: CASSPGLTYGYTF
DNA: TGTGCCAGCTCACCGGGCCTGACCTATGGCTACACCTTC

D: .
J: TRBJ2-2
size: .
V: TRBV29-1
CDR3: CSVRQNTGELFF
DNA: TGCAGCGTCCGACAGAACACCGGGGAGCTGTTTTTT

D: TRBD1
J: TRBJ2-3
size: .
V: TRBV10-3
CDR3: CAISEDRGTDTQYF
DNA: TGTGCCATCAGTGAAGACAGGGGCACAGATACGCAGTATTTT

D: .
J: TRBJ1-4
size: .
V: TRBV11-2
CDR3: CASSLDPTRKLFF
DNA: TGTGCCAGCAGCTTAGATCCGACGAGGAAACTGTTTTTT

D: .
J: TRBJ2-5
size: .
V: TRBV19
CDR3: CASSPATGVRTQYF
DNA: TGTGCCAGTAGTCCCGCGACAGGAGTACGGACCCAGTACTTC

D: TRBD1
J: TRBJ1-4
size: few
V: TRBV29-1
CDR3: CSVAGTGANEKLFF
DNA: TGCAGCGTGGCCGGGACAGGGGCAAATGAAAAACTGTTTTTT

D: TRBD2
J: TRBJ2-1
size: once
V: TRBV11-1
CDR3: CASSLGTSGRAHEQFF
DNA: TGTGCCAGCAGCTTAGGAACTAGCGGGAGGGCCCATGAGCAGTTCTTC

D: TRBD1
J: TRBJ1-4
size: .
V: TRBV2
CDR3: CASIGLTGQGNEKLFF
DNA: TGTGCCAGCATAGGATTGACTGGACAGGGCAATGAAAAACTGTTTTTT

D: .
J: TRBJ1-5
size: .
V: TRBV28
CDR3: CASSLRSLGNQPQHF
DNA: TGTGCCAGCAGTCTCCGTTCTCTCGGCAATCAGCCCCAGCATTTT

D: .
J: TRBJ2-3
size: .
V: TRBV28
CDR3: CASSVRRASALGTDTQYF
DNA: TGTGCCAGCAGTGTCCGGAGGGCCTCTGCTCTCGGCACAGATACGCAGTATTTT

D: TRBD1
J: TRBJ2-1
size: .
V: TRBV5-1
CDR3: CASSLARQGGNEQFF
DNA: TGCGCCAGCAGCTTGGCCAGACAGGGCGGCAATGAGCAGTTCTTC

D: TRBD1
J: TRBJ2-3
size: .
V: TRBV30
CDR3: CAYGGQITDTQYF
DNA: TGTGCCTATGGGGGACAGATCACAGATACGCAGTATTTT

D: TRBD1
J: TRBJ1-1
size: .
V: TRBV5-4
CDR3: CASSSKQGANTEAFF
DNA: TGTGCCAGCAGCTCTAAACAGGGGGCAAACACTGAAGCTTTCTTT

D: TRBD1
J: TRBJ1-5
size: .
V: TRBV10-3
CDR3: CAIRGQDNQPQHF
DNA: TGTGCCATCAGGGGACAGGACAATCAGCCCCAGCATTTT

D: TRBD1
J: TRBJ2-5
size: .
V: TRBV2
CDR3: CASSWTGGVWETQYF
DNA: TGTGCCAGCAGTTGGACAGGGGGGGTGTGGGAGACCCAGTACTTC

D: .
J: TRBJ2-1
size: .
V: TRBV10-3
CDR3: CAISGASQTSSYNEQFF
DNA: TGTGCCATCAGTGGGGCCTCGCAAACGAGCTCCTACAATGAGCAGTTCTTC

D: .
J: TRBJ2-2
size: .
V: TRBV19
CDR3: CASSIPTGTGELFF
DNA: TGTGCCAGTAGTATACCGACAGGCACCGGGGAGCTGTTTTTT

D: .
J: TRBJ1-3
size: .
V: TRBV7-2
CDR3: CASSLAVLSSGNTIYF
DNA: TGTGCCAGCAGCTTAGCAGTCCTGAGCTCTGGAAACACCATATATTTT

D: .
J: TRBJ2-7
size: .
V: TRBV28
CDR3: CASSAIYEQYF
DNA: TGTGCCAGCAGTGCGATCTACGAGCAGTACTTC

D: TRBD1
J: TRBJ1-3
size: few
V: TRBV9
CDR3: CASNEYGQGTNTIYF
DNA: TGTGCCAGCAACGAATACGGACAGGGGACAAACACCATATATTTT

D: TRBD1
J: TRBJ1-5
size: once
V: TRBV7-2
CDR3: CASSSGGVGNQPQHF
DNA: TGTGCCAGCAGCTCAGGGGGCGTAGGCAATCAGCCCCAGCATTTT

D: TRBD2
J: TRBJ2-5
size: .
V: TRBV6-5
CDR3: CASTRGLAVQETQYF
DNA: TGTGCCAGCACCCGGGGACTAGCGGTCCAAGAGACCCAGTACTTC

D: TRBD1
J: TRBJ1-6
size: .
V: TRBV5-1
CDR3: CASSYSVGTANSPLHF
DNA: TGCGCCAGCAGCTATTCCGTTGGGACAGCGAATTCACCCCTCCACTTT

D: TRBD2
J: TRBJ2-3
size: .
V: TRBV9
CDR3: CASSGLGLAGTDTQYF
DNA: TGTGCCAGCAGCGGACTGGGACTAGCGGGCACAGATACGCAGTATTTT

D: .
J: TRBJ2-7
size: .
V: TRBV29-1
CDR3: CSVERSYEQYF
DNA: TGCAGCGTTGAGCGGAGTTACGAGCAGTACTTC

D: .
J: TRBJ1-5
size: .
V: TRBV3-1/TRBV3-2
CDR3: CASSQGGGTSQHF
DNA: TGTGCCAGCAGCCAAGGAGGCGGAACCTCCCAGCATTTT

D: .
J: TRBJ1-2
size: .
V: TRBV4-2
CDR3: CASSQDRVNYGYTF
DNA: TGTGCCAGCAGCCAAGATCGGGTCAACTATGGCTACACCTTC

D: TRBD2
J: TRBJ2-1
size: .
V: TRBV7-9
CDR3: CASSFTSGTIYNEQFF
DNA: TGTGCCAGCAGCTTCACTAGCGGGACTATTTACAATGAGCAGTTCTTC

D: TRBD1
J: TRBJ1-5
size: once
V: TRBV28
CDR3: CASHGQGILQPQHF
DNA: TGTGCCAGCCACGGACAGGGGATTTTACAGCCCCAGCATTTT

D: .
J: TRBJ2-1
size: .
V: TRBV20-1
CDR3: CSASPRGTYNEQFF
DNA: TGCAGTGCTAGTCCCCGGGGGACCTACAATGAGCAGTTCTTC

D: .
J: TRBJ1-1
size: .
V: TRBV11-2
CDR3: CASSVGGGGEAFF
DNA: TGTGCCAGCAGCGTAGGGGGGGGCGGTGAAGCTTTCTTT